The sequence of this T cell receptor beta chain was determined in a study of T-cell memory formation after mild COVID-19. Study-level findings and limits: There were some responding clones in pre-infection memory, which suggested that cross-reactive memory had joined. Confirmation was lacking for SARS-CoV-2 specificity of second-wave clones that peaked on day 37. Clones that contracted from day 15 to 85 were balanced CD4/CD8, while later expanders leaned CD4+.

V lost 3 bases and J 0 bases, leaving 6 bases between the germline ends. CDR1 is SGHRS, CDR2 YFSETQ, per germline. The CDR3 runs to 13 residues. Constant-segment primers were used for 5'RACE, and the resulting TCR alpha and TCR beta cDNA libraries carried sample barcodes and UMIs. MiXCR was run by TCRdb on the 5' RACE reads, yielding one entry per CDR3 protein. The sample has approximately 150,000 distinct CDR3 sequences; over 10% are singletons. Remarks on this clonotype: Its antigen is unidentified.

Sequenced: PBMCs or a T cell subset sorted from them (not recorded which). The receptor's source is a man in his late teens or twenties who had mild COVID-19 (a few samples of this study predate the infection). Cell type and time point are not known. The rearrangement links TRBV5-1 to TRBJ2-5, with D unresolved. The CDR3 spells CASSSTNQETQYF. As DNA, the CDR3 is TGCGCCAGCAGCTCCACCAACCAAGAGACCCAGTACTTC.